This TCR beta chain stems from a study of T cells after yellow fever vaccination. Study-level findings and limits: Post-booster repertoires again held most primary-vaccination clones (about 96% CD4, about 88% CD8).

In regard to this clonotype: Antigen unknown.

Germline V gene lookup returns CDR1 MNHNY and CDR2 SVGAGI (reference sequence). V gave up 6 bases and J gave up 10 bases, with 13 bases separating them. The length of the CDR3 is 13 residues. UMIs were added to TCR cDNA along with a universal primer site when it was made by 5'RACE template switching. Using its own MiXCR run on the 5' RACE reads, TCRdb lists one record per CDR3 protein. Of 500,000 to 550,000 distinct CDR3 sequences in the sample, roughly 22% were seen once. The chain employs TRBV6-6 and TRBJ1-6; D is unresolved. This sequence originates from a young man who received the YFV17D yellow fever vaccine. Specimen: PBMCs, collected approximately 20 days after the first yellow fever vaccination. CDR3 DNA: TGTGCCAGCAGAGGCCCCCAATCCTCACCCCTCCACTTT. As protein: CASRGPQSSPLHF.